The 30 T cell receptor beta chains presented below share a single source sample, sequenced in a study of identifying expanded T cells in peripheral blood. Clones were read by immunoSEQ multiplex PCR, and TCRdb kept only the in-frame ones, dropping some. This table has fewer than 130,000 clones, more than 85% appearing once. The sequencing sample was made of blood. The receptors here all came from a person aged 18-70 years in good health.

The chain recombines TRBV21-1 with TRBJ2-3; no check of the table's D call, TRBD2, against the DNA was made. TRBV21-1 is given as a pseudogene. This CDR3 contains 16 residues. The CDR3 bases are TGTGCCAGCAGCATAAGGGGGGGGCTCGTCACACATACGCAGTATTTT. Translated: CASSIRGGLVTHTQYF.

The chain uses TRBV18 and TRBJ2-7; 8 bases align to TRBD1. Losses at the gene ends were 2 bases for V and 5 bases for J; bases not matched to a gene: 14. Per germline, CDR1 KGHSH and CDR2 LQKENI. The CDR3 contains 17 residues. This CDR3 reads CASSPLIGGQGLNEQYF. CDR3 sequence (DNA): TGTGCCAGCTCACCATTGATCGGTGGACAGGGTTTAAACGAGCAGTACTTC.

The chain is built from TRBV5-5 and TRBJ2-7; D call uncertain. Between the trimmed V and J ends, which lost 1 base and 2 bases, there was a span of 10 bases. The CDR3 runs 14 residues. From germline, CDR1 is SGHKS and CDR2 YYEKEE (reference sequence). DNA of the CDR3: TGTGCCAGCAGCTTGTTTGGTCTTGCCTACGAGCAGTACTTC. It specifies CASSLFGLAYEQYF.

This rearrangement joins TRBV27 to TRBJ2-7; D call uncertain. This CDR3 is 15 amino acids long. The ends were cut back, 6 bases at V and 0 bases at J, with 15 bases in the middle. Per germline, CDR1 MNHEY and CDR2 SMNVEV (reference sequence). The CDR3 bases are TGTGCCAGCAGGGTTGGCCCTCCGAGCTCCTACGAGCAGTACTTC. It is translated as CASRVGPPSSYEQYF.

A note on this clone: Germline is not matched at one junction end, which may reflect a read error. This chain connects TRBV5-4 to TRBJ2-4, with D perhaps matching TRBD2 (6 bases). The CDR3 contains 12 residues. Germline assignment: CDR1 SGHNT and CDR2 YYREEE (reference sequence). DNA for the CDR3: TGTGCCAGCAGCTCCTCGGACGGAATCGGGGGCTTC. Its translation: CASSSSDGIGGF.

The chain has TRBV5-6 and TRBJ2-3; unclear D gene. Per the germline V gene, CDR1 is SGHDT and CDR2 is YYEEEE. With 0 bases removed from V and 0 bases from J, the gap between germline ends came to 11 bases. CDR3 length: 16 amino acids. DNA of the CDR3: TGTGCCAGCAGCTTGGAGGATCGCCTTAGCACAGATACGCAGTATTTT. Protein: CASSLEDRLSTDTQYF.

The rearrangement links TRBV6-5 to TRBJ2-2, with D possibly called TRBD1 or TRBD2 (5 bases each). The V gene lost 2 bases and the J gene lost 0 bases, with 7 bases spanning the gap. The CDR3 loop spans 15 amino acids. The germline gives CDR1 MNHEY, CDR2 SVGAGI. The CDR3 loop is CASSYTGPNTGELFF. In DNA, the CDR3 is TGTGCCAGCAGTTACACGGGGCCGAACACCGGGGAGCTGTTTTTT.

The chain has TRBV5-1 and TRBJ2-4; 8 nucleotides match TRBD2. Germline CDR1 reads SGHRS; CDR2 reads YFSETQ. After removal of 5 bases from V and 7 bases from J, the junction contained 8 bases not matched to a gene. The CDR3 spans 14 residues. CDR3 nucleotide sequence: TGCGCCAGCAGTCAAGGACTAGCTGTCAACATTCAGTACTTC. Its protein is CASSQGLAVNIQYF.

The chain uses TRBV29-1 and TRBJ1-3; D is undetermined. This CDR3 is 11 amino acids long. The germline CDR1 and CDR2 sequences are SQVTM and ANQGSEA. V shed 5 bases and J shed 4 bases, with 6 bases lying between them. The CDR3 is CSVQGGNTIYF. CDR3 nucleotides: TGCAGCGTTCAAGGGGGAAACACCATATATTTT.

This chain uses TRBV19 with TRBJ2-3, with TRBD2 matching 8 bases. Germline CDR1 and CDR2: LNHDA and SQIVND (reference sequence). The CDR3 runs 14 residues. V trimming: 6 bases; J trimming: 2 bases; junction bases outside the gene matches: 4. The DNA of the CDR3 is TGTGCCAGTAGCGGGGGGGACGACACAGATACGCAGTATTTT. Amino acids: CASSGGDDTDTQYF. The full variable domain, rest sourced from reference TRBV19 and TRBJ2-3, is DGGITQSPKYLFRKEGQNVTLSCEQNLNHDAMYWYRQDPGQGLRLIYYSQIVNDFQKGDIAEGYSVSREKKESFPLTVTSAQKNPTAFYLCASSGGDDTDTQYFGPGTRLTVL.

V gene TRBV7-2 combines with J gene TRBJ1-2; D is undetermined. Germline CDR1 reads SGHTA; CDR2 reads FQGNSA. This CDR3 is 13 amino acids long. V lost 5 bases, J lost 3 bases, and 10 bases lay in between. The CDR3 loop reads CASSPGRDYGYTF. The DNA for the CDR3 is TGTGCCAGCAGCCCTGGGAGGGACTATGGCTACACCTTC.

This clone was counted only a few times. The CDR3 DNA is TGTGCCAGCGGATCCACCCCGGGGGCATATTCACCCCTCCACTTT. It translates to CASGSTPGAYSPLHF. The chain joins TRBV5-4 to TRBJ1-6; perhaps TRBD1 as D (6 bases). V lost 7 bases, J lost 8 bases, and 19 bases lay in between. The germline V gene encodes CDR1 SGHNT and CDR2 YYREEE (reference sequence). The CDR3 runs 15 residues.

This chain links TRBV5-1 with TRBJ2-7; 8 bases are shared with TRBD2. Trimming at V came to 0 bases and at J to 3 bases, leaving 8 bases not matched to a gene. The CDR3 covers 16 residues. The V gene's germline CDR1 is SGHRS and CDR2 YFSETQ. The CDR3 reads CASSLVGSGAGYEQYF. The DNA of the CDR3 is TGCGCCAGCAGCTTGGTTGGTAGCGGGGCCGGCTACGAGCAGTACTTC.

The rearrangement links TRBV6-4 to TRBJ2-7; perhaps TRBD2 as D (6 bases). Germline V gene sequence: CDR1 MRHNA, CDR2 SNTAGT. This CDR3 region has 19 residues. V shed 6 bases and J shed 0 bases, with 27 bases lying between them. CDR3 sequence: CASSQHPGRWPTSSYEQYF. In nucleotides, the CDR3 is TGTGCCAGCAGCCAACACCCTGGGAGGTGGCCAACGAGCTCCTACGAGCAGTACTTC.

The V and J genes are TRBV7-8 and TRBJ2-3, with D maybe TRBD1 (6 bases). The CDR3 runs to 16 residues. The germline gives CDR1 SGHVS, CDR2 FQNEAQ. V was pared by 5 bases and J by 0 bases, with 15 bases between. The CDR3 coding sequence is TGTGCCAGCAGCCGACTCCGGGACACAAGCACAGATACGCAGTATTTT. Protein sequence: CASSRLRDTSTDTQYF.

This chain joins TRBV6-6 and TRBJ2-5, with D maybe TRBD1 (5 bases). V was cut by 0 bases and J by 5 bases, with 13 bases left in between. The V gene's germline CDR1 is MNHNY and CDR2 SVGAGI (reference sequence). This CDR3 region has 15 residues. Here the CDR3 DNA reads TGTGCCAGCAGTTACTCGGGGCAGGTTGAGGAGACCCAGTACTTC. It codes for CASSYSGQVEETQYF.

The chain combines TRBV6-5 with TRBJ2-7; no clear D. There are 14 residues in the CDR3. Trimming took 2 bases from V and 2 from J, leaving 10 bases between them. The V gene's germline CDR1 is MNHEY and CDR2 SVGAGI. The DNA for the CDR3 is TGTGCCAGCAGTTACCGGGCCACCGCCTACGAGCAGTACTTC. This gives the protein CASSYRATAYEQYF.

The chain couples TRBV6-6 to TRBJ2-1; no definite D call. The CDR3 contains 12 residues. Trimming took 6 bases from V and 9 from J, leaving 12 bases between them. In germline, CDR1 is MNHNY, CDR2 SVGAGI (reference sequence). The CDR3 is CASRVGSGEQFF. CDR3 in DNA: TGTGCCAGCAGGGTCGGTTCCGGTGAGCAGTTCTTC.

V gene TRBV5-1 combines with J gene TRBJ2-7; D is perhaps TRBD1 (6 bases). The CDR3 runs to 15 residues. The germline V gene has CDR1 SGHRS and CDR2 YFSETQ. V was cut by 3 bases and J by 2 bases, with 15 bases left in between. In DNA, the CDR3 is TGCGCCAGCAGCTCTGGCCAGGGGTGGACCTACGAGCAGTACTTC. Protein product: CASSSGQGWTYEQYF.

The chain is built from TRBV27 and TRBJ1-2, with D hard to call. The CDR3 is 12 residues long. V lost 8 bases and J 1 base, leaving 8 bases between the germline ends. Germline-derived CDR1 and CDR2 are MNHEY and SMNVEV (reference sequence). CDR3 coding DNA: TGTGCCAGCCATACCCGTAACTATGGCTACACCTTC. Translating gives CASHTRNYGYTF.

This clone was picked up one time. The chain has TRBV14 and TRBJ2-3; 8 bases match TRBD1. Germline-derived CDR1 and CDR2 are SGHDN and FVKESK. V lost 5 bases and J lost 0; bases outside the gene matches: 4. The CDR3 loop spans 15 amino acids. The CDR3 nucleotides are TGTGCCAGCAGCTGGACAGGGCTGAGCACAGATACGCAGTATTTT. It specifies CASSWTGLSTDTQYF. The variable domain in full, with the rest retrieved from reference TRBV14 and TRBJ2-3, is EAGVTQFPSHSVIEKGQTVTLRCDPISGHDNLYWYRRVMGKEIKFLLHFVKESKQDESGMPNNRFLAERTGGTYSTLKVQPAELEDSGVYFCASSWTGLSTDTQYFGPGTRLTVL.

The J gene is TRBJ2-2, the V gene TRBV7-6; TRBD2 agrees at 13 bases. CDR3 length: 14 residues. Trimming removed 7 bases from V and 6 bases from J; junction bases left unmatched: 2. CDR1 is SGHVS and CDR2 is FNYEAQ in the germline V gene. The CDR3 bases are TGTGCCAGCACCACTAGCGGGGGGGCCGGGGAGCTGTTTTTT. Translation gives CASTTSGGAGELFF.

A single count supports this clone. The CDR3 spells CATSMGGRAQYF. The CDR3 bases are TGTGCCACCAGCATGGGGGGGAGGGCCCAGTACTTC. The genes are TRBV15 and TRBJ2-5; 7 positions match TRBD2. Trimming removed 4 bases from V and 9 bases from J; junction bases left unmatched: 5. Germline loops: CDR1 LNHNV, CDR2 YYDKDF (reference sequence). CDR3 length: 12 amino acids.

The chain uses TRBV5-1 and TRBJ2-3; TRBD2 is a possible D gene (5 bases). This CDR3 is built from 16 residues. The germline CDR1 and CDR2 sequences are SGHRS and YFSETQ. Trimming left V 0 bases short and J 0 bases short, with 11 bases between. As DNA, the CDR3 is TGCGCCAGCAGCTTGGGAGCGGAAGGTAGCACAGATACGCAGTATTTT. It encodes CASSLGAEGSTDTQYF. The whole variable domain, remainder taken from reference TRBV5-1 and TRBJ2-3, is KAGVTQTPRYLIKTRGQQVTLSCSPISGHRSVSWYQQTPGQGLQFLFEYFSETQRNKGNFPGRFSGRQFSNSRSEMNVSTLELGDSALYLCASSLGAEGSTDTQYFGPGTRLTVL.

The rearrangement links TRBV28 to TRBJ2-7, with 11 bases identical to TRBD1. The CDR3 consists of 15 residues. V shed 5 bases and J 3 bases; nucleotides not matched to a gene: 6. Germline loops: CDR1 MDHEN, CDR2 SYDVKM. CDR3 nucleotides: TGTGCCAGCAGTACGGGACAGGGGGGAGGCTACGAGCAGTACTTC. Its translation is CASSTGQGGGYEQYF.

The rearrangement uses TRBV29-1 and TRBJ2-1; D possibly corresponds to TRBD2 (7 bases). CDR3 length: 15 amino acids. CDR1 and CDR2 from the germline V gene are SQVTM and ANQGSEA. Trimming took off 5 bases at V and 9 bases at J, with 23 bases between the two ends. This CDR3 is CSVPGRGPSRGEQFF. The CDR3, as DNA: TGCAGCGTTCCAGGGCGGGGGCCTTCTCGGGGTGAGCAGTTCTTC.

The V and J genes are TRBV19 and TRBJ2-1, with D uncertain. This CDR3 spans 15 amino acids. The germline V gene has CDR1 LNHDA and CDR2 SQIVND (reference sequence). Deletions cut 2 bases from V and 2 bases from J, with 10 bases between. In DNA form, the CDR3 reads TGTGCCAGTAGTATAAGTTCATACACCTACAATGAGCAGTTCTTC. It specifies CASSISSYTYNEQFF. The entire variable domain, with the rest obtained from reference TRBV19 and TRBJ2-1, is as follows: DGGITQSPKYLFRKEGQNVTLSCEQNLNHDAMYWYRQDPGQGLRLIYYSQIVNDFQKGDIAEGYSVSREKKESFPLTVTSAQKNPTAFYLCASSISSYTYNEQFFGPGTRLTVL.

This clone was seen only a few times. This sequence joins TRBV11-2 and TRBJ1-2, with unresolved D. Germline V CDR1 and CDR2: SGHAT, FQNNGV. Trimming shortened V by 0 bases and J by 3 bases, and 5 bases separated the two germline ends. The CDR3 spans 13 residues. For the CDR3, the DNA is TGTGCCAGCAGCTTAGATGTCTACTATGGCTACACCTTC. This sequence encodes CASSLDVYYGYTF.

The J gene is TRBJ2-7, the V gene TRBV27; a weak D match, TRBD1 (7 bases). Per the germline V gene, CDR1 is MNHEY and CDR2 is SMNVEV (reference sequence). The V and J ends lost 6 bases and 2 bases respectively, with 17 bases between them. CDR3 size: 15 residues. The CDR3 sequence is CASRGLGRGAYEQYF. CDR3 sequence (DNA): TGTGCCAGCAGGGGCCTGGGCAGGGGGGCCTACGAGCAGTACTTC.

The chain carries TRBV18 and TRBJ1-2, with D tentatively TRBD1 (5 bases). This CDR3 is 15 amino acids long. Germline V lookup: CDR1 KGHSH, CDR2 LQKENI. V dropped 3 bases and J dropped 1 base, with 12 bases sitting between them. The CDR3 loop is CASSPVQGDNYGYTF. CDR3 sequence (DNA): TGTGCCAGCTCACCGGTGCAGGGAGATAACTATGGCTACACCTTC.